Shown below are 24 T cell receptor beta chains from a single sample sequenced in a study of cytomegalovirus exposure and HLA in healthy donors. The PCR ran on 60 Vbeta and 13 Jbeta primers. Libraries were prepared by immunoSEQ multiplex PCR; TCRdb keeps only in-frame clonotypes and omits some of them. Counted here are about 160,000 clones, around 82% occurring once; the ten biggest clones make up roughly 10%. The sequenced sample was PBMCs. These receptors all come from a man aged 45 to 65 in good health and CMV-seropositive.

The V and J genes are TRBV19 and TRBJ1-5; D remains ambiguous. CDR1 is LNHDA, CDR2 SQIVND, per germline (reference sequence). CDR3 length equals 15 residues. Trimming left V 7 bases short and J 3 bases short, with 16 bases between. CDR3 amino acids: CASNKKAGNNQPQHF. CDR3 DNA sequence: TGTGCCAGTAACAAGAAGGCCGGGAACAATCAGCCCCAGCATTTT.

This chain joins TRBV6-1 and TRBJ2-7; D possibly corresponds to TRBD2 (6 bases). The CDR3 totals 13 residues. Trimming removed 4 bases at V and 9 bases at J, with 16 bases between. Germline V gives CDR1 MNHNS, CDR2 SASEGT. CDR3 protein: CASSVGQGGLQYF. DNA of the CDR3: TGTGCCAGCAGTGTTGGTCAGGGAGGTTTGCAGTACTTC.

The rearrangement uses TRBV29-1 and TRBJ2-7, with no clear D. Germline V CDR1 and CDR2: SQVTM, ANQGSEA. Trimming took 6 bases from V and 6 from J, leaving 15 bases between them. CDR3 length: 12 amino acids. The CDR3 spells CSVVHISGEQYF. The CDR3 bases are TGCAGCGTCGTTCACATTTCGGGCGAGCAGTACTTC.

This clone was seen just once. This chain links TRBV2 with TRBJ2-7, with D possibly being TRBD2 (6 bases). Trimming left V 8 bases short and J 5 bases short, with 10 bases between. The CDR3 runs 11 residues. Germline CDR1 SNHLY, CDR2 FYNNEI. The chain's CDR3 is CASPRGNEQYF. CDR3 in DNA: TGTGCCAGCCCCCGGGGGAACGAGCAGTACTTC.

The J gene is TRBJ1-2, the V gene TRBV4-3; a possible D gene is TRBD1 (6 bases). The CDR3 contains 17 residues. Trimming left V 0 bases short and J 2 bases short, with 16 bases between. Germline V gene sequence: CDR1 LGHNA, CDR2 YSLEER. The chain's CDR3 is CASSQDLGAEGNYGYTF. DNA of the CDR3: TGCGCCAGCAGCCAAGATTTGGGGGCCGAGGGAAACTATGGCTACACCTTC.

This clone appeared a few times. V usage is TRBV5-5 and J usage is TRBJ2-1, with unresolved D. The CDR3 extends over 10 amino acids. Germline V CDR1 and CDR2: SGHKS, YYEKEE (reference sequence). Deletions cut 5 bases from V and 8 bases from J, with 5 bases between. The CDR3 DNA reads TGTGCCAGCAGAAGAGATGAGCAGTTCTTC. It codes for CASRRDEQFF.

V and J are TRBV7-9 and TRBJ1-2; weak D call: TRBD1 (6 bases). Germline CDR1 reads SEHNR; CDR2 reads FQNEAQ (reference sequence). The CDR3 is 14 residues long. The germline V and J ends were trimmed by 3 bases and 3 bases, with 11 bases remaining between them. The CDR3 DNA follows: TGTGCCAGCAGCTTGGGCTCAGGGGACTATGGCTACACCTTC. Its translation is CASSLGSGDYGYTF.

The chain recombines TRBV10-3 with TRBJ2-7; 7 bases are shared with TRBD2. The J segment lost 2 bases and the V segment lost 11 bases, leaving 6 bases of the junction unmatched. CDR3 length: 12 amino acids. CDR1 and CDR2 (germline): ENHRY, SYGVKD. The CDR3 reads CAGGGTPYEQYF. The CDR3 DNA follows: TGTGCCGGGGGGGGGACGCCCTACGAGCAGTACTTC.

J is TRBJ1-1 and V is TRBV4-2, with 7 bases fitting TRBD1. Trimming took 5 bases from V and 1 from J; bases not matched to a gene: 10. The length of the CDR3 is 16 residues. Germline loops: CDR1 LGHNA, CDR2 YNFKEQ. For the CDR3, the DNA is TGTGCCAGCAGCGAGCGACAGGGTCCCCGGAACACTGAAGCTTTCTTT. This gives the protein CASSERQGPRNTEAFF.

The genes are TRBV9 and TRBJ1-1, with 7 bases matching TRBD1. CDR1 and CDR2 from the germline V gene are SGDLS and YYNGEE. The J segment lost 6 bases and the V segment lost 0 bases, leaving 5 bases of the junction unmatched. The CDR3 extends over 14 amino acids. The DNA for the CDR3 is TGTGCCAGCAGCGTAGTTGGGGACAGCCCTGAAGCTTTCTTT. It yields the protein CASSVVGDSPEAFF.

This chain links TRBV2 with TRBJ1-1; D not resolved. Trimming took 8 bases from V and 3 from J, leaving 7 bases between them. The CDR3 is 11 residues long. Germline V gene lookup returns CDR1 SNHLY and CDR2 FYNNEI. The CDR3 nucleotides are TGTGCCAGCGTCAGGCACACTGAAGCTTTCTTT. It yields the protein CASVRHTEAFF.

This clone was picked up one time. The rearrangement links TRBV19 to TRBJ2-7; 9 positions match TRBD2. J was trimmed by 2 bases and V by 3 bases; bases with no gene match: 5. The CDR3 has 15 amino acids. Germline V gene lookup returns CDR1 LNHDA and CDR2 SQIVND (reference sequence). For the CDR3, the DNA is TGTGCCAGTAGTATGGAAGGGACTAGCACCTACGAGCAGTACTTC. Protein product: CASSMEGTSTYEQYF.

This sequence joins TRBV9 and TRBJ1-1, with TRBD1 as a possible D gene (5 bases). V was shortened by 4 bases and J by 4 bases, with 11 bases between the two germline ends. Germline assignment: CDR1 SGDLS and CDR2 YYNGEE. The CDR3 has 13 amino acids. The CDR3 region has the DNA TGTGCCAGCAGCTTCCTCGGGGGCACTGAAGCTTTCTTT. Its translation: CASSFLGGTEAFF.

The rearrangement links TRBV28 to TRBJ1-5; TRBD1 matches 7 bases. The CDR3 is made up of 12 amino acids. V dropped 10 bases and J dropped 6; count of bases not matched to a gene: 6. Germline V gene sequence: CDR1 MDHEN, CDR2 SYDVKM. As DNA, the CDR3 is TGTGCCACCTCGACAGGGACTCAGCCCCAGCATTTT. Translating it yields CATSTGTQPQHF.

The chain combines TRBV5-1 with TRBJ2-7; perhaps TRBD2 as D (5 bases). Looked up from germline, CDR1 is SGHRS and CDR2 is YFSETQ. The germline V and J ends were trimmed by 4 bases and 6 bases, with 11 bases remaining between them. The CDR3 extends over 12 amino acids. Here the CDR3 DNA reads TGCGCCAGCAGCCCTGACGGGGTCGAGCAGTACTTC. Translating it yields CASSPDGVEQYF.

This clone showed up just once. The rearrangement joins TRBV2 to TRBJ1-2, with D possibly matching TRBD1 (5 bases). V dropped 6 bases and J dropped 8 bases, with 19 bases sitting between them. The CDR3 is made up of 14 amino acids. CDR1 and CDR2 from the germline V gene are SNHLY and FYNNEI. The CDR3 spells CASSFQWGREGYTF. CDR3 nucleotides: TGTGCCAGCAGCTTCCAGTGGGGCCGTGAGGGCTACACCTTC. Filled out from reference TRBV2 and TRBJ1-2, the complete variable domain reads EPEVTQTPSHQVTQMGQEVILRCVPISNHLYFYWYRQILGQKVEFLVSFYNNEISEKSEIFDDQFSVERPDGSNFTLKIRSTKLEDSAMYFCASSFQWGREGYTFGSGTRLTVV.

The V gene is TRBV29-1, the J gene TRBJ1-1; 8 bases are a match to TRBD1. The CDR3 is 13 amino acids. With 6 bases clipped from V and 5 bases from J, the junction kept 8 bases outside the gene matches. Germline V gives CDR1 SQVTM, CDR2 ANQGSEA. CDR3 DNA sequence: TGCAGCGTGGGACAGGACCTCAGGACTGAAGCTTTCTTT. It specifies CSVGQDLRTEAFF.

The gene calls are TRBV5-6 and TRBJ2-5; D is possibly TRBD1 (6 bases). V lost 4 bases, J lost 2 bases, and 15 bases lay in between. Germline V gene lookup returns CDR1 SGHDT and CDR2 YYEEEE. The CDR3 is 15 amino acids. CDR3 in amino acids: CASSVRDMTQETQYF. For the CDR3, the DNA is TGTGCCAGCAGCGTCCGGGACATGACACAAGAGACCCAGTACTTC.

The chain uses TRBV14 and TRBJ2-2, with D perhaps matching TRBD1 (6 bases). Germline V gives CDR1 SGHDN, CDR2 FVKESK. The V end lost 5 bases, the J end lost 3 bases, and 10 bases lay between the germline ends. The CDR3 has 14 amino acids. The CDR3 is CASSSGQYTGELFF. The DNA for the CDR3 is TGTGCCAGCAGCTCAGGACAGTACACCGGGGAGCTGTTTTTT.

This chain connects TRBV19 to TRBJ1-2, with a tentative D call TRBD1 (5 bases). Per germline, CDR1 LNHDA and CDR2 SQIVND (reference sequence). The CDR3 totals 13 residues. Trimming left V 3 bases short and J 4 bases short, with 9 bases between. CDR3 sequence: CASSIGGSYGYTF. For the CDR3, the DNA is TGTGCCAGTAGTATCGGGGGTTCCTATGGCTACACCTTC.

V and J are TRBV29-1 and TRBJ2-7; 8 bases agree with TRBD1. The CDR3 has 14 amino acids. V shed 7 bases and J 0 bases; nucleotides not matched to a gene: 8. Germline V CDR1 and CDR2: SQVTM, ANQGSEA. The CDR3 spells CSARGTGVSYEQYF. In DNA form, the CDR3 reads TGCAGCGCCCGCGGGACAGGCGTCTCCTACGAGCAGTACTTC.

This rearrangement joins TRBV2 to TRBJ1-2; 10 nucleotides line up with TRBD1. The ends lost 5 bases at V and 2 bases at J; junction bases unmatched: 5. CDR1 is SNHLY, CDR2 FYNNEI, per germline. The CDR3 contains 15 residues. DNA of the CDR3: TGTGCCAGCAGTCCTGACAGGGGGCGGAACTATGGCTACACCTTC. It is translated as CASSPDRGRNYGYTF.

The chain couples TRBV7-9 to TRBJ1-4; 11 bases line up with TRBD1. The junction had 6 bases not matched to a gene; V was cut back by 5 bases and J by 7 bases. The CDR3 loop spans 15 amino acids. CDR1 and CDR2 from the germline V gene are SEHNR and FQNEAQ (reference sequence). The chain's CDR3 is CASSHTGQGVEKLFF. In DNA, the CDR3 is TGTGCCAGCAGCCATACGGGACAGGGGGTTGAAAAACTGTTTTTT.

CDR3 DNA sequence: TGTGCCAGCAGCTTATACGGCAGGGGGGAAGATACGCAGTATTTT. This encodes CASSLYGRGEDTQYF. This rearrangement joins TRBV11-3 to TRBJ2-3; perhaps TRBD1 as D (7 bases). Trimming removed 2 bases at V and 5 bases at J, with 14 bases between. CDR3 length equals 15 residues. The germline V gene has CDR1 SGHNT and CDR2 YENEEA. The full variable domain, its missing parts supplied by reference TRBV11-3 and TRBJ2-3, is EAGVVQSPRYKIIEKKQPVAFWCNPISGHNTLYWYLQNLGQGPELLIRYENEEAVDDSQLPKDRFSAERLKGVDSTLKIQPAELGDSAVYLCASSLYGRGEDTQYFGPGTRLTVL.